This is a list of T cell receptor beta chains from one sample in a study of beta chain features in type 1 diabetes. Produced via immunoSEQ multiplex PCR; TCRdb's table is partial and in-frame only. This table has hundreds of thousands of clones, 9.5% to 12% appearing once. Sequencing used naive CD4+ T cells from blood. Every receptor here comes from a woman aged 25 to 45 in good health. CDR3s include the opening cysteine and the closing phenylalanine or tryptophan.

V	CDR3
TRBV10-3	CAIFSGTGAREQYF
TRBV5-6	CASAPRSVGEQFF
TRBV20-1	CSARLRDEQYF
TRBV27	CASSPRAALGTQYF
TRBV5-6	CASSLGSANTGELFF
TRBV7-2	CASSLVFMGTSGYNEQFF
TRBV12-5	CASGLTRGTVNQPQHF
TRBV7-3	CASSQTGNQPQHF
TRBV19	CASSFGTAVGAYEQYF
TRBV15	CATSRTGREKLFF
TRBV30	CAWSGGRDQPQHF
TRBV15	CATSRGASVSYEQYF
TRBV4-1	CASGTGLGSSTDTQYF
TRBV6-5	CASSYRDSLNTEAFF
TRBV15	CATSRDMPEVNVLTF
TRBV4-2	CASSQVGLAGQETQYF
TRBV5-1	CASSLYGSPGELFF
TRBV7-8	CASTYIGDEQFF
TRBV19	CASSMAGTDTQYF
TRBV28	CASSFGGTSNDEQFF
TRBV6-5	CASSSLGTGGRQPQHF
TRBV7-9	CASSLVLTREGADTQYF
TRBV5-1	CASSRLEDSYNEQFF
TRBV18	CASSPRDRVYEQYF
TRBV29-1	CSVEILAGGGTDTQYF
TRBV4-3	CASSSLDEQFF
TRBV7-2	CASKTSAGISYEQYF
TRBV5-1	CASRDRAGSPNTEAFF
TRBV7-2	CASSLPGTGYYGYTF
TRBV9	CASSVGDSSYEQYF
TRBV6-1	CASSSGPANTEAFF
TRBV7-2	CASSLSMVGFGYTF
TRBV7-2	CASSLEGQGVGKLFF
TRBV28	CASLPGSGGAYNEQFF
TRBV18	CASSPRDMRTYGYTF
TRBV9	CASSVGDRGPEETQYF
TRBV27	CASSSPTGETQYF
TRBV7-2	CASSLRGGGTKNIQYF
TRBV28	CASIPGQNTEAFF
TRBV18	CASSPSDRGEGTEAFF
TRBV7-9	CASSLESGTGYREQFF
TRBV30	CAWSVGWTSGRQETQYF
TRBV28	CASSLSTDTQYF
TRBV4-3	CASSQIWTSGSYNEQFF
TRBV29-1	CSLDSGVPDTQYF
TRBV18	CASSPRDRGDGTEAFF
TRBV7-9	CASSLGLVPNNEQFF
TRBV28	CASSPGLAGTIYEQYF
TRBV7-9	CASSSRQVTGELFF
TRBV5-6	CASSSGQPLSFLYF
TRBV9	CASRPTGAGPEAFF
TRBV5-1	CASSLEGDGYTF
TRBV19	CASAPGQGTGEQYF
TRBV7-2	CATNRMTGNIQYF
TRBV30	CAWSQGRDQPQHF
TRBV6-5	CASSPQAGVNEQFF